The clone carrying this T cell receptor beta chain came up many times. Antigen: not known. The data originate from a study of T-cell reconstitution after alpha-beta-depleted transplantation in children. General study results and limits: When one year had passed after transplant, most T-cell counts and diversity came from newly produced T cells.

The CDR3 loop spans 15 amino acids. Germline CDR1 LGHNA, CDR2 YSLEER. V lost 3 bases and J 1 base, leaving 13 bases between the germline ends. Unique molecular identifiers tagged the TCRbeta library. TCRdb re-analysed the PCR reads in MiXCR, keeping a single row per CDR3 protein. Of about 350,000 distinct CDR3 sequences in the sample, about a sixth are singletons; the top ten hold about 41%. The sequence derives from a male patient under 10 years old who had a stem cell transplant for acute lymphoblastic leukemia, so the T cells may come from the graft donor. The J gene is TRBJ2-7, the V gene TRBV4-3; D call uncertain. The starting material was PBMCs, mostly from graft donor cells, obtained 360 days after TCRalphabeta/CD19-depleted stem cell transplant. The CDR3 sequence is CASSQLWLHSYEQYF. Written as DNA, the CDR3 is TGCGCCAGCAGCCAGCTCTGGCTTCATTCCTACGAGCAGTACTTC.